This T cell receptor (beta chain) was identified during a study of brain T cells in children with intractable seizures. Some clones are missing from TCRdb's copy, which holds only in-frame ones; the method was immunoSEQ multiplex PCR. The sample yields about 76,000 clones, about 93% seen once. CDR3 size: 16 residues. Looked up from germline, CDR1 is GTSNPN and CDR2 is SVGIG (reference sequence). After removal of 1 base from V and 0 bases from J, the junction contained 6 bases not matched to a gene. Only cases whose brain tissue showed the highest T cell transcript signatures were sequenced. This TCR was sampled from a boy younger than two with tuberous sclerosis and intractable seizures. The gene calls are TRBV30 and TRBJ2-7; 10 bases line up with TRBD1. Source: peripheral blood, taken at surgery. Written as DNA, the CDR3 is TGTGCCTGGAGTGGCGACAGGGGGCGAGACTCCTACGAGCAGTACTTC. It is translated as CAWSGDRGRDSYEQYF.